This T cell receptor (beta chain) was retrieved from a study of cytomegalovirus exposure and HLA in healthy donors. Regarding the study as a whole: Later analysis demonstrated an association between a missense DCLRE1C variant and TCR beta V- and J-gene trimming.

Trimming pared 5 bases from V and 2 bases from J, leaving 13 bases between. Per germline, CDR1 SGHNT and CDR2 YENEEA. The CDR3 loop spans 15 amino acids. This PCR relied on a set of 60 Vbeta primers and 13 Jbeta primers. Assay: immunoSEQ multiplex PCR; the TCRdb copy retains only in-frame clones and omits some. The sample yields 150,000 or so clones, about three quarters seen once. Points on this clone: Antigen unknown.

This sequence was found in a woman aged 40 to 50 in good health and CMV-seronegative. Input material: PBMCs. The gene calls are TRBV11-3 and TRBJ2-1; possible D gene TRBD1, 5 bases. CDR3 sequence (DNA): TGTGCCAGCAGCCCCGACAGCCCGGCCTACAATGAGCAGTTCTTC. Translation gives CASSPDSPAYNEQFF.